The 9 T cell receptor beta chains presented below share a single source sample, sequenced in a study of blood T cell repertoires in COVID-19. Produced via immunoSEQ multiplex PCR; TCRdb's table is partial and in-frame only. The data contain about 52,000 clones, nearly 90% of them singletons. The sequencing sample was made of peripheral blood. The receptors come from an elderly man with active or convalescent COVID-19.

The chain employs TRBV7-9 and TRBJ1-5; D possibly corresponds to TRBD1 (6 bases). V lost 5 bases to trimming and J lost 4 bases, with 9 bases between them. Germline CDR1 reads SEHNR; CDR2 reads FQNEAQ (reference sequence). There are 13 residues in the CDR3. The CDR3 protein is CASSQDSNQPQHF. Written as DNA, the CDR3 is TGTGCCAGCAGCCAGGACAGTAATCAGCCCCAGCATTTT.

The V call is TRBV24-1, the J call TRBJ2-5, with TRBD1 matching over 7 bases. In germline, CDR1 is KGHDR, CDR2 SFDVKD. This CDR3 comprises 11 residues. The ends lost 9 bases at V and 3 bases at J; junction bases unmatched: 0. The CDR3 loop is CATQGEETQYF. The DNA of the CDR3 is TGTGCCACCCAGGGGGAAGAGACCCAGTACTTC.

This chain links TRBV5-1 with TRBJ2-7; D ambiguous. With 0 bases removed from V and 2 bases from J, the gap between germline ends came to 9 bases. Germline V gives CDR1 SGHRS, CDR2 YFSETQ. This CDR3 region has 14 residues. CDR3 region: CASSLEWATYEQYF. The CDR3 nucleotides read TGCGCCAGCAGCTTGGAGTGGGCCACCTACGAGCAGTACTTC. The full variable domain, its missing parts supplied by reference TRBV5-1 and TRBJ2-7, is KAGVTQTPRYLIKTRGQQVTLSCSPISGHRSVSWYQQTPGQGLQFLFEYFSETQRNKGNFPGRFSGRQFSNSRSEMNVSTLELGDSALYLCASSLEWATYEQYFGPGTRLTVT.

CDR3 coding DNA: TGCGCCAGCAGCCGGACTAGCGGGAGGGCCGATTCGAATGAGCAGTTCTTC. This gives the protein CASSRTSGRADSNEQFF. The chain couples TRBV10-1 to TRBJ2-1, with 15 bases matching TRBD2. Germline loops: CDR1 WNHNN, CDR2 SYGVQD (reference sequence). The CDR3 extends over 17 amino acids. The trim removed 6 bases at V and 7 bases at J, leaving 10 bases unmatched.

The chain combines TRBV14 with TRBJ2-2; D perhaps matches TRBD1 (6 bases). In germline, CDR1 is SGHDN, CDR2 FVKESK. The CDR3 runs 13 residues. V lost 3 bases to trimming and J lost 6 bases, with 8 bases between them. The CDR3 DNA sequence: TGTGCCAGCAGCCAGTCAGGGGCCGGGGAGCTGTTTTTT. This sequence encodes CASSQSGAGELFF.

In its sample, this clone was seen once. The chain has TRBV2 and TRBJ2-1; the match to TRBD1 covers 8 bases. Per germline, CDR1 SNHLY and CDR2 FYNNEI. The trim removed 2 bases at V and 2 bases at J, leaving 2 bases unmatched. The length of the CDR3 is 15 residues. The CDR3 here is CASSELGQAYNEQFF. CDR3 DNA: TGTGCCAGCAGTGAACTGGGACAGGCCTACAATGAGCAGTTCTTC.

The V and J genes are TRBV5-1 and TRBJ1-3; the match to TRBD1 covers 7 bases. From germline, CDR1 is SGHRS and CDR2 YFSETQ. V was clipped by 0 bases and J by 4 bases; unmatched bases: 7. There are 16 residues in the CDR3. The CDR3 loop reads CASSLEQTGQGNTIYF. As DNA, the CDR3 is TGCGCCAGCAGCTTGGAGCAGACAGGGCAAGGAAACACCATATATTTT. Full variable domain (rest looked up from reference TRBV5-1 and TRBJ1-3): KAGVTQTPRYLIKTRGQQVTLSCSPISGHRSVSWYQQTPGQGLQFLFEYFSETQRNKGNFPGRFSGRQFSNSRSEMNVSTLELGDSALYLCASSLEQTGQGNTIYFGEGSWLTVV.

The V call is TRBV11-3, the J call TRBJ1-1; D gene unclear. The V gene lost 5 bases and the J gene lost 5 bases, with 12 bases spanning the gap. The CDR3 loop spans 13 amino acids. Germline CDR1 SGHNT, CDR2 YENEEA. The CDR3 here is CASSLGPGTEAFF. The CDR3 coding sequence is TGTGCCAGCAGCCTAGGGCCGGGAACTGAAGCTTTCTTT.

This chain links TRBV7-2 with TRBJ2-5, with 7 positions matching TRBD1. The CDR3 has 15 amino acids. J gave up 4 bases and V 3 bases, and 8 bases lay outside the gene matches. Germline V CDR1 and CDR2: SGHTA, FQGNSA. This CDR3 is CASSLDTTGVETQYF. In DNA form, the CDR3 reads TGTGCCAGCAGCTTGGATACAACAGGGGTAGAGACCCAGTACTTC.